The 3 T cell receptor beta chains presented below share a single source sample, sequenced in a study of blood T cells in healthy people across ages. Sample-barcoded 5' priming and a J-beta primer mix drove a second PCR of 7 to 11 cycles. TCRdb redid the calling of the 5' RACE reads with MiXCR, one entry per CDR3 protein. Of about 1.6 million distinct CDR3 sequences listed, 30% to 35% were seen once; the top ten hold approximately 11%. The sequenced sample was blood. The receptors come from a young woman in good health.

This clonotype was detected ten times or more. The chain links TRBV9 to TRBJ2-7; TRBD2 matches at 11 bases. The CDR3 contains 16 residues. Germline values: CDR1 SGDLS, CDR2 YYNGEE. Trimming removed 0 bases from V and 2 bases from J; junction bases left unmatched: 4. CDR3 DNA: TGTGCCAGCAGCGTAGGACTAGCGGGAACCACCTACGAGCAGTACTTC. This gives the protein CASSVGLAGTTYEQYF.

About this clonotype: A much larger clonotype is one base distant, so this may be a read error. The chain couples TRBV20-1 to TRBJ2-7; D perhaps matches TRBD1 (6 bases). Germline values: CDR1 DFQATT, CDR2 SNEGSKA (reference sequence). Trimming pared 4 bases from V and 1 base from J, leaving 14 bases between. This CDR3 has 14 residues. The CDR3 here is CSATDRQPSYEQYF. The CDR3 bases are TGCAGTGCTACCGACAGGCAACCATCCTACGAGCAGTACTTC.

This rearrangement joins TRBV25-1 to TRBJ2-1; no reliable D call. The CDR3 has 13 amino acids. V lost 2 bases to trimming and J lost 3 bases, with 5 bases between them. CDR1 MGHDK and CDR2 SYGVNS come from the germline V gene. The DNA of the CDR3 is TGTGCCAGCAGTGAACCCAACTACAATGAGCAGTTCTTC. This sequence encodes CASSEPNYNEQFF. The entire variable domain, with the rest obtained from reference TRBV25-1 and TRBJ2-1, is as follows: EADIYQTPRYLVIGTGKKITLECSQTMGHDKMYWYQQDPGMELHLIHYSYGVNSTEKGDLSSESTVSRIRTEHFPLTLESARPSHTSQYLCASSEPNYNEQFFGPGTRLTVL.